This is a list of T cell receptor beta chains from one sample in a study of molecular identifiers for immune sequencing clone quantification. MiXCR, run by TCRdb on the PCR reads, gives a single entry per CDR3 protein. The sample has some 100,000 distinct CDR3 sequences, around 33% seen once; the top ten hold less than 5%. The sequenced material came from naive CD8+ T cells from blood, with Jurkat cell RNA spiked in. All receptors derive from a human donor in good health. Some libraries in this study had Jurkat cell RNA spiked in. Both conserved end residues are part of each CDR3. The D gene is left open where the match is weak. A row's size may be missing; if present it is once, few, many or a size class.

d_call,clone_size,v_call,j_call,cdr3_aa,cdr3_nt
NA,few,TRBV12-3/TRBV12-4,TRBJ1-4,CASRGLNEKLFF,TGTGCCAGCAGGGGGCTTAATGAAAAACTGTTTTTT
TRBD2,many,TRBV28,TRBJ2-7,CASSGRDSTYEQYF,TGTGCCAGCAGTGGGAGGGACTCAACCTACGAGCAGTACTTC
NA,NA,TRBV5-6,TRBJ2-2,CASSLLALGNTGEQFF,TGTGCCAGCAGCCTACTTGCTCTTGGAAACACCGGGGAGCAGTTTTTT
NA,few,TRBV19,TRBJ2-7,CASSPGARHYEQYF,TGTGCCAGTAGTCCCGGGGCTCGCCACTACGAGCAGTACTTC
NA,few,TRBV4-2,TRBJ2-7,CASSHPGASKGNEQYF,TGTGCCAGCAGCCACCCCGGGGCTAGCAAAGGCAACGAGCAGTACTTC
NA,many,TRBV18,TRBJ2-2,CASSPPGTGELFF,TGTGCCAGCTCACCACCCGGCACCGGGGAGCTGTTTTTT
TRBD2,NA,TRBV13,TRBJ2-1,CASSLEMGLETDEQFF,TGTGCCAGCAGCTTAGAAATGGGACTAGAGACTGATGAGCAGTTCTTC
NA,NA,TRBV15,TRBJ1-1,CATGLNTEAFF,TGTGCCACCGGGCTTAATACTGAAGCTTTCTTT
NA,NA,TRBV20-1,TRBJ2-7,CGADRQKAYEQYF,TGCGGTGCTGATCGCCAGAAGGCCTACGAGCAGTACTTC
NA,once,TRBV5-3,TRBJ1-4,CASSPPNSNEKLFF,TGTGCCAGCAGCCCGCCAAATAGTAACGAAAAACTGTTTTTT
NA,many,TRBV7-2,TRBJ2-1,CASSPTRTSLGLNKNPRYNEQFF,TGTGCCAGCAGCCCAACAAGGACGAGCTTGGGTTTAAATAAAAACCCGAGATACAATGAGCAGTTCTTC
NA,NA,TRBV9,TRBJ1-5,CASSVGGVANQPQHF,TGTGCCAGCAGCGTAGGAGGGGTGGCCAATCAGCCCCAGCATTTT
NA,NA,TRBV29-1,TRBJ2-7,CCVRRYSTYEQYF,TGCTGCGTTCGTAGGTACAGCACCTACGAGCAGTACTTC
NA,few,TRBV7-9,TRBJ1-2,CATGNYGYTF,TGTGCCACGGGGAACTATGGCTACACCTTC
NA,once,TRBV20-1,TRBJ2-7,CSAIFGYEQYF,TGCAGTGCTATTTTCGGCTACGAGCAGTACTTC
TRBD1,NA,TRBV5-6,TRBJ1-5,CASSFGAGTGAQHF,TGTGCCAGCAGCTTTGGGGCAGGTACAGGGGCCCAGCATTTT
TRBD1,many,TRBV7-8,TRBJ2-7,CASNRAGTGSDEQYF,TGTGCCAGCAACCGGGCCGGGACAGGGTCCGACGAGCAGTACTTC
NA,many,TRBV7-2,TRBJ2-5,CASSPEGYQETQYF,TGTGCCAGCAGCCCCGAGGGATACCAAGAGACCCAGTACTTC
NA,many,TRBV7-2,TRBJ2-3,CASSSLWGTDTQYF,TGTGCCAGCAGCAGCCTATGGGGCACAGATACGCAGTATTTT
NA,many,TRBV12-3/TRBV12-4,TRBJ2-2,CASSFGTGELFF,TGTGCCAGCAGCTTCGGCACCGGGGAGCTGTTTTTT
NA,NA,TRBV11-2,TRBJ1-5,CASSLGRDNQPQHF,TGTGCCAGCAGCTTAGGCAGGGACAATCAGCCCCAGCATTTT
NA,NA,TRBV19,TRBJ2-7,CASSIQGMGEQYF,TGTGCCAGTAGTATCCAGGGAATGGGCGAGCAGTACTTC
NA,few,TRBV12-3/TRBV12-4,TRBJ2-7,CASSPTPGSSYEQYF,TGTGCCAGCAGTCCGACACCAGGTTCCTCCTACGAGCAGTACTTC
NA,many,TRBV29-1,TRBJ1-1,CSVEGGVTEAFF,TGCAGCGTTGAGGGAGGGGTAACTGAAGCTTTCTTT
NA,NA,TRBV7-9,TRBJ1-3,CASSTFRRTAGNTIYF,TGTGCCAGCAGCACATTTAGGCGGACTGCTGGAAACACCATATATTTT
NA,few,TRBV29-1,TRBJ2-7,CSALGGRGGYEQYF,TGCAGCGCCCTAGGCGGCAGGGGCGGATACGAGCAGTACTTC
NA,many,TRBV4-3,TRBJ2-7,CASSQDTGSSGEQYF,TGCGCCAGCAGCCAAGATACGGGAAGTAGCGGCGAGCAGTACTTC
NA,many,TRBV3-1,TRBJ1-5,CASSKGWQPQHF,TGTGCCAGCAGCAAAGGTTGGCAGCCCCAGCATTTT
NA,few,TRBV9,TRBJ1-5,CASSVRGGNQPQHF,TGTGCCAGCAGCGTACGGGGAGGCAATCAGCCCCAGCATTTT
NA,NA,TRBV18,TRBJ1-1,CASSLDPPPRMNTEAFF,TGTGCCAGCTCACTGGATCCTCCCCCGCGGATGAACACTGAAGCTTTCTTT
NA,few,TRBV24-1,TRBJ2-3,CATRDLIVPPDTQYF,TGTGCCACCAGGGATTTGATTGTCCCACCAGATACGCAGTATTTT
TRBD2,few,TRBV7-6,TRBJ2-7,CASSPLASGSREQYF,TGTGCCAGCAGCCCCCTGGCTAGCGGGAGTCGAGAGCAGTACTTC
TRBD2,NA,TRBV12-3/TRBV12-4,TRBJ2-3,CASSDFNGRGGGTDTQYF,TGTGCCAGCAGTGACTTTAACGGGAGGGGAGGGGGCACAGATACGCAGTATTTT
NA,many,TRBV12-3/TRBV12-4,TRBJ2-7,CASSSGPVEQYF,TGTGCCAGCAGTTCGGGACCAGTCGAGCAGTACTTC
NA,many,TRBV24-1,TRBJ2-2,CATSPSTRTGELFF,TGTGCCACCAGTCCCTCCACACGGACCGGGGAGCTGTTTTTT
NA,NA,TRBV4-3,TRBJ1-1,CASSQVYRGGTEAFF,TGCGCCAGCAGCCAAGTCTATCGGGGAGGGACTGAAGCTTTCTTT
TRBD1,NA,TRBV2,TRBJ2-7,CASSRSGTGDYEQYF,TGTGCCAGCAGTAGGTCCGGGACAGGGGACTACGAGCAGTACTTC
NA,once,TRBV20-1,TRBJ2-7,CSARDPDSIELYF,TGCAGTGCTAGAGATCCAGATTCAATCGAGCTGTACTTC
NA,many,TRBV28,TRBJ1-2,CASSSVRGSTPTNYGYTF,TGTGCCAGCAGTTCTGTGCGGGGTAGTACCCCAACTAACTATGGCTACACCTTC
NA,NA,TRBV28,TRBJ2-1,CASSLSGEGNEQFF,TGTGCCAGCAGTTTATCAGGGGAGGGGAATGAGCAGTTCTTC
NA,NA,TRBV15,TRBJ2-1,CATSIQRWTLNNEQFF,TGTGCCACCAGCATACAACGGTGGACCCTCAACAATGAGCAGTTCTTC
NA,many,TRBV11-2,TRBJ2-7,CASIRGYEQYF,TGTGCCAGCATAAGAGGCTACGAGCAGTACTTC
NA,few,TRBV11-3,TRBJ2-3,CASSLGSGVQYF,TGTGCCAGCAGCTTAGGGTCAGGAGTGCAGTATTTT
NA,many,TRBV5-6,TRBJ2-7,CASSYGRSGEQYF,TGTGCCAGCAGCTACGGACGGTCAGGGGAGCAGTACTTC
NA,many,TRBV29-1,TRBJ2-2,CSVVLNTGELFF,TGCAGCGTTGTTCTCAACACCGGGGAGCTGTTTTTT
NA,few,TRBV15,TRBJ2-3,CATSSGSSASVDTQYF,TGTGCCACCAGCTCAGGGTCATCGGCGTCGGTAGATACGCAGTATTTT
NA,NA,TRBV14,TRBJ2-5,CASSQDFTEQETQYF,TGTGCCAGCAGCCAAGATTTTACGGAGCAAGAGACCCAGTACTTC
NA,NA,TRBV6-5,TRBJ2-5,CASSYSNPDRWTQYF,TGTGCCAGCAGTTACTCGAACCCGGATAGGTGGACCCAGTACTTC
TRBD2,NA,TRBV2,TRBJ2-3,CASIHRGGRGDTQYF,TGTGCCAGCATCCACCGGGGAGGGAGAGGGGATACGCAGTATTTT
NA,many,TRBV28,TRBJ2-3,CASSFYFVSQGTQYF,TGTGCCAGCAGTTTTTATTTTGTCAGCCAGGGTACGCAGTATTTT
NA,once,TRBV28,TRBJ1-1,CASSEGTKGFF,TGTGCCAGCTCTGAGGGGACAAAAGGTTTCTTT
NA,many,TRBV6-2/TRBV6-3,TRBJ2-3,CASSYSPGHPTDTQYF,TGTGCCAGCAGTTACTCGCCGGGACACCCCACAGATACGCAGTATTTT
NA,few,TRBV6-5,TRBJ2-3,CASSFTRTDTQYF,TGTGCCAGCAGTTTTACACGCACAGATACGCAGTATTTT
NA,NA,TRBV5-1,TRBJ1-2,CASYGVTDGTYGYTF,TGCGCCAGCTACGGCGTGACAGACGGAACCTATGGCTACACCTTC
NA,once,TRBV5-3,TRBJ2-7,CASSLAWSDSYELYF,TGTGCCAGCAGCTTGGCCTGGAGCGATTCCTACGAGCTGTACTTC
TRBD2,NA,TRBV5-1,TRBJ2-3,CASSLEPYQREGRADTQYF,TGCGCCAGCAGCTTGGAACCCTACCAGCGGGAGGGAAGGGCAGATACGCAGTATTTT